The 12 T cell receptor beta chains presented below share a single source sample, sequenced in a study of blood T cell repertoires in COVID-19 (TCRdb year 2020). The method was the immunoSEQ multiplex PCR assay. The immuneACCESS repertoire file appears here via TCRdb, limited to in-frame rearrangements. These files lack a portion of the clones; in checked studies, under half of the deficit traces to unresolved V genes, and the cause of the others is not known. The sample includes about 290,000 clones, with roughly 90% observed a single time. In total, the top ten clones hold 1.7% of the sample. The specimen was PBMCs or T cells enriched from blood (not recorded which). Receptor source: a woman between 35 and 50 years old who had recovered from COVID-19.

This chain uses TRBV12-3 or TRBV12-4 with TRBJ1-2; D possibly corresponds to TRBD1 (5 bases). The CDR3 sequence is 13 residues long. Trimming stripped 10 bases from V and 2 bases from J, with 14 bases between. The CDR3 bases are TGTGCCACCTCGAGGGGACTAAACTATGGCTACACCTTC. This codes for CATSRGLNYGYTF.

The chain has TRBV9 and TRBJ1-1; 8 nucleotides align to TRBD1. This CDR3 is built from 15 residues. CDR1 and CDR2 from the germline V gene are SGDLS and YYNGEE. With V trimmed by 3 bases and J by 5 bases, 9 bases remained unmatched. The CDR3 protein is CASSARTGRGTEAFF. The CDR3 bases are TGTGCCAGCAGCGCAAGGACAGGGCGGGGGACTGAAGCTTTCTTT.

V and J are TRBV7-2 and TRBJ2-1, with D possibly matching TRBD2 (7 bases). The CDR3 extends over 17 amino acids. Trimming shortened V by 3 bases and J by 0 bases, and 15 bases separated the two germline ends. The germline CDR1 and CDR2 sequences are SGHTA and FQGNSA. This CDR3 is CASSLGGGQSSYNEQFF. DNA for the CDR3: TGTGCCAGCAGCTTGGGAGGGGGGCAGAGCTCCTACAATGAGCAGTTCTTC.

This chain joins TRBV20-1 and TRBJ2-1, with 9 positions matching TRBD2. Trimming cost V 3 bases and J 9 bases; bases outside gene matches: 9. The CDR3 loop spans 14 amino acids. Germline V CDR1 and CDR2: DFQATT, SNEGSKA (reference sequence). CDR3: CSASGREGLVEQFF. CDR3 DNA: TGCAGTGCTAGTGGGCGGGAGGGCCTCGTTGAGCAGTTCTTC.

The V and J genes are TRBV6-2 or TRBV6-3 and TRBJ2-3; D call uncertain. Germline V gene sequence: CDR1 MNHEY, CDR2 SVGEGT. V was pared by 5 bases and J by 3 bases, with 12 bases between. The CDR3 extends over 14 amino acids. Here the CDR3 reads CASSPLIRTDTQYF. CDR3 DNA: TGTGCCAGCAGTCCCTTGATCAGGACAGATACGCAGTATTTT.

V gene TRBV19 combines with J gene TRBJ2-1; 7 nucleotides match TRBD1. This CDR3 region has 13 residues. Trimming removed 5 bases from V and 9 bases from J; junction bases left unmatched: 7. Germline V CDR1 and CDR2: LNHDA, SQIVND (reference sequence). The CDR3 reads CASSLDRAGEQFF. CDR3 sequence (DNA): TGTGCCAGTAGTCTCGACAGGGCCGGTGAGCAGTTCTTC.

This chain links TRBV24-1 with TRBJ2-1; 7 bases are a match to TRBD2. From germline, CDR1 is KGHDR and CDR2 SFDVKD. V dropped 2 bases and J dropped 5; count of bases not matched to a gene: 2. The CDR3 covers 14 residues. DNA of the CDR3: TGTGCCACCAGTGATTCAGGGAGGGACAATGAGCAGTTCTTC. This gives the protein CATSDSGRDNEQFF.

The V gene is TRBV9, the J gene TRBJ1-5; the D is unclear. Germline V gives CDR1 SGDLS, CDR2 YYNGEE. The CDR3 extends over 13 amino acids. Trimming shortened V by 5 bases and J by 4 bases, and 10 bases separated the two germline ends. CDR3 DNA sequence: TGTGCCAGCAGTCCGACAATTAATCAGCCCCAGCATTTT. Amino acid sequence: CASSPTINQPQHF.

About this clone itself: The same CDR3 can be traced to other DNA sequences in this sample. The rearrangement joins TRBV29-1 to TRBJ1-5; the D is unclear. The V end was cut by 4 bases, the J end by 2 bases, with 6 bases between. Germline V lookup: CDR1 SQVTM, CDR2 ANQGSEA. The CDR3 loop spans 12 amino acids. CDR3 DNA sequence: TGCAGCGTTGGCAGCGGCAATCAGCCCCAGCATTTT. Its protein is CSVGSGNQPQHF. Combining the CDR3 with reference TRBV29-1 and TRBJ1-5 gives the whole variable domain SAVISQKPSRDICQRGTSLTIQCQVDSQVTMMFWYRQQPGQSLTLIATANQGSEATYESGFVIDKFPISRPNLTFSTLTVSNMSPEDSSIYLCSVGSGNQPQHFGDGTRLSIL.

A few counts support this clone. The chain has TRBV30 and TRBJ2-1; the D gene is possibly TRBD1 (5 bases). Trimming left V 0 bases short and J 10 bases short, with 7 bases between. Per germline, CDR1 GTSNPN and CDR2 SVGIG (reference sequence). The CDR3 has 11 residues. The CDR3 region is CAWSVQGEQFF. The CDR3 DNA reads TGTGCCTGGAGTGTCCAGGGAGAGCAGTTCTTC.

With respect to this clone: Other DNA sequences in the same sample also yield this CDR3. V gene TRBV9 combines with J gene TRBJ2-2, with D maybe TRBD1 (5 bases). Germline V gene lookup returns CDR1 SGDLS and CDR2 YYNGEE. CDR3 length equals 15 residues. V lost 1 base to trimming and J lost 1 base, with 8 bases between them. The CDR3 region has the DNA TGTGCCAGCAGCGTATCAGGGCGGAACACCGGGGAGCTGTTTTTT. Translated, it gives CASSVSGRNTGELFF. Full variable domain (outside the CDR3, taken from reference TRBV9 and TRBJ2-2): DSGVTQTPKHLITATGQRVTLRCSPRSGDLSVYWYQQSLDQGLQFLIQYYNGEERAKGNILERFSAQQFPDLHSELNLSSLELGDSALYFCASSVSGRNTGELFFGEGSRLTVL.

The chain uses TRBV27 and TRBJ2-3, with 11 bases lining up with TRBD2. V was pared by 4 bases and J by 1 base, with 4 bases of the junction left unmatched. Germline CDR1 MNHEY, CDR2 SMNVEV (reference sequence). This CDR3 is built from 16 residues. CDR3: CASSSISGGGTDTQYF. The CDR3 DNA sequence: TGTGCCAGCAGTTCTATTAGCGGGGGGGGCACAGATACGCAGTATTTT.